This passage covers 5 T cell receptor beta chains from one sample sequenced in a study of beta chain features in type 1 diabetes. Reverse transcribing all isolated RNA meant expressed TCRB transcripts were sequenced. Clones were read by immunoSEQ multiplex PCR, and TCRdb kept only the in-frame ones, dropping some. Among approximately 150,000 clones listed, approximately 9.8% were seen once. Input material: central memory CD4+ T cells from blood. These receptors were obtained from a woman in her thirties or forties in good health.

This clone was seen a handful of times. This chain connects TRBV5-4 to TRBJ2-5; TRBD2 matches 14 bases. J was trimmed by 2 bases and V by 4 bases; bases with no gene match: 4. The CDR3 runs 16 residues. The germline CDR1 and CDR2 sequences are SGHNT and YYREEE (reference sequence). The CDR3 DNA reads TGTGCCAGCAGCACCGGGACTAGCGGGGGACAAGAGACCCAGTACTTC. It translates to CASSTGTSGGQETQYF. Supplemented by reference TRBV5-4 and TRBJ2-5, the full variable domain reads ETGVTQSPTHLIKTRGQQVTLRCSSQSGHNTVSWYQQALGQGPQFIFQYYREEENGRGNFPPRFSGLQFPNYSSELNVNALELDDSALYLCASSTGTSGGQETQYFGPGTRLLVL.

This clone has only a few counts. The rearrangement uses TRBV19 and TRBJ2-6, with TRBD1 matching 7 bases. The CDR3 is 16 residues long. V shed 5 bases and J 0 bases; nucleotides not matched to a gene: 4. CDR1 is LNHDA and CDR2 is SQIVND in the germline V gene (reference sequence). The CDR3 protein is CASSQGQPSGANVLTF. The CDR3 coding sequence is TGTGCCAGTAGTCAGGGACAGCCCTCTGGGGCCAACGTCCTGACTTTC.

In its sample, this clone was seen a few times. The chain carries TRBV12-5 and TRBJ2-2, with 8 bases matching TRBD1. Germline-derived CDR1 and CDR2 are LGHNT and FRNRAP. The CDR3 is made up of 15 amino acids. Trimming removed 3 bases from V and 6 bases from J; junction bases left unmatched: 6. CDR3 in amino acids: CASGLGLGQAGELFF. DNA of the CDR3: TGTGCTAGTGGTTTAGGACTGGGACAGGCCGGGGAGCTGTTTTTT.

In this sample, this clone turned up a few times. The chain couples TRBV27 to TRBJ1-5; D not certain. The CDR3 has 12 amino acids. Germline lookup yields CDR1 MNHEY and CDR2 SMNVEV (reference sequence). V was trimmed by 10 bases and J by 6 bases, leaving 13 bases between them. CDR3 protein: CATGEGSQPQHF. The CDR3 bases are TGTGCCACCGGAGAGGGATCTCAGCCCCAGCATTTT.

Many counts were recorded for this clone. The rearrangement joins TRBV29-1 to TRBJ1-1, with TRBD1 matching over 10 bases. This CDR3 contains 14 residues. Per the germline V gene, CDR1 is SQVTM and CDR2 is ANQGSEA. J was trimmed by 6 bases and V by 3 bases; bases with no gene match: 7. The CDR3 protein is CSVDAAGTGAEAFF. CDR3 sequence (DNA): TGCAGCGTTGATGCTGCCGGGACAGGGGCTGAAGCTTTCTTT. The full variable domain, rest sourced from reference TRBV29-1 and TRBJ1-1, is SAVISQKPSRDICQRGTSLTIQCQVDSQVTMMFWYRQQPGQSLTLIATANQGSEATYESGFVIDKFPISRPNLTFSTLTVSNMSPEDSSIYLCSVDAAGTGAEAFFGQGTRLTVV.